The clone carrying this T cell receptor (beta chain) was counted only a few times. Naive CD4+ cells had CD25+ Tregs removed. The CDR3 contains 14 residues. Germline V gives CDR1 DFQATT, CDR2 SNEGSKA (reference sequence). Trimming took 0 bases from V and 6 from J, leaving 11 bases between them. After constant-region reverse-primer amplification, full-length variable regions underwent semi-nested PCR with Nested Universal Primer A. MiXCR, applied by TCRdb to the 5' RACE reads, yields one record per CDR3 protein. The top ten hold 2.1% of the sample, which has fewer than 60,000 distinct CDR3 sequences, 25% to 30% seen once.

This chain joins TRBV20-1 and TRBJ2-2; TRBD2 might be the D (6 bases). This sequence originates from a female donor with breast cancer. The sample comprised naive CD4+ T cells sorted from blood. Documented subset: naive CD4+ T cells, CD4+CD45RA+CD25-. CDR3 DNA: TGCAGTGCTAGAGATAGTACTAGCCCCGGGGAGCTGTTTTTT. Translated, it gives CSARDSTSPGELFF.